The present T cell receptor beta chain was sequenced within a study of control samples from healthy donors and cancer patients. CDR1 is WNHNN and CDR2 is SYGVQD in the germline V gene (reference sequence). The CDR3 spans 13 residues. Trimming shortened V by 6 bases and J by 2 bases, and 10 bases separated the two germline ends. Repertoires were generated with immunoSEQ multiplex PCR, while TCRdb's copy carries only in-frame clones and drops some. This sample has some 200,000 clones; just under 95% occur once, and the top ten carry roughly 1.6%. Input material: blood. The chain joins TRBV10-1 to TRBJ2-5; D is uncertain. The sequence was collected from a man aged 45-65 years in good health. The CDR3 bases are TGCGCCAGCAGCCCAGCTTTACAAGAGACCCAGTACTTC. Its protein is CASSPALQETQYF.